Sequencing of this T cell receptor beta chain was carried out in a study of blood T cell repertoires in COVID-19. Study background: The United States, Italy and Spain supplied acute and convalescent COVID-19 samples. T cells, B-cell-depleted T cells, or PBMCs provided the cDNA or gDNA that served as material.

The CDR3 extends over 18 amino acids. Trimming cost V 2 bases and J 8 bases, with 27 bases left between them. The germline gives CDR1 SNHLY, CDR2 FYNNEI. Per the original data handling: Amplified reference gene primers provided the basis for estimating nucleated cell counts. Method: immunoSEQ multiplex PCR; TCRdb's copy keeps in-frame clones and lacks some. That table furnishes V, J and clone size, whereas the DNA furnished D and trimming. The repertoire holds about 250,000 clones, with approximately 91% as singletons. Sample: peripheral blood. This chain joins TRBV2 and TRBJ1-2; D may be TRBD1 (6 bases). The TCR originated in a middle-aged woman who had recovered from COVID-19. The CDR3 protein is CASSERERGQKDQGGYTF. The CDR3 DNA reads TGTGCCAGCAGTGAAAGAGAAAGAGGACAGAAGGACCAGGGGGGCTACACCTTC.